A selection of T cell receptor beta chains follows, all from one sample in a study of shared clonotypes between healthy human individuals. TCRdb keeps only in-frame clones here, not all; method: immunoSEQ multiplex PCR. The sample shows about 300,000 clones, approximately 79% of them seen only once. Source material: memory CD4+ T cells sorted from blood. The receptors derive from a man younger than 45 in good health. The CDR3 runs from the conserved cysteine through the conserved F or W. The D gene is left open where the match is weak. Size is omitted from some rows. Given values are once, few, many or a class for expanded clones.

v_gene: TRBV7-9; d_gene: TRBD1; j_gene: TRBJ2-1; abundance: .; CDR3nt: TGTGCCATTTATTACAGGGGGCGGTACAATGAGCAGTTCTTC; CDR3aa: CAIYYRGRYNEQFF
v_gene: TRBV7-2; d_gene: .; j_gene: TRBJ2-2; abundance: .; CDR3nt: TGTGCCAGCAGGGGGATATCGGTCACCGGGGAGCTGTTTTTT; CDR3aa: CASRGISVTGELFF
v_gene: TRBV28; d_gene: TRBD1; j_gene: TRBJ2-2; abundance: .; CDR3nt: TGTGCCAGCAGTCGCTCCGGGACAGGGTCGGCCGGGGAGCTGTTTTTT; CDR3aa: CASSRSGTGSAGELFF
v_gene: TRBV11-2; d_gene: .; j_gene: TRBJ2-7; abundance: few; CDR3nt: TGTGCCAGCAGCCCACGAGCGACAGGCTTCCACTCCTACGAGCAGTACTTC; CDR3aa: CASSPRATGFHSYEQYF
v_gene: TRBV7-9; d_gene: .; j_gene: TRBJ2-1; abundance: .; CDR3nt: TGTGCCAGCCCGCCTAGCGTTTCCTACAATGAGCAGTTCTTC; CDR3aa: CASPPSVSYNEQFF
v_gene: TRBV2; d_gene: .; j_gene: TRBJ1-4; abundance: many; CDR3nt: TGTGCCAGCAGTGACCCCAGGGGACTTGAAAAACTGTTTTTT; CDR3aa: CASSDPRGLEKLFF
v_gene: TRBV19; d_gene: TRBD1; j_gene: TRBJ2-7; abundance: .; CDR3nt: TGTGCCAGTAGTAAGGACAGGGAGTACGAGCAGTACTTC; CDR3aa: CASSKDREYEQYF
v_gene: TRBV28; d_gene: .; j_gene: TRBJ2-5; abundance: .; CDR3nt: TGTGCCAGCAGTCCCAGTAAGGGTTTAGAGACCCAGTACTTC; CDR3aa: CASSPSKGLETQYF
v_gene: TRBV10-3; d_gene: TRBD2; j_gene: TRBJ2-2; abundance: .; CDR3nt: TGTGCCATCAGTGATCGTAGCGGGGTTGGGAACGGGGAGCTGTTTTTT; CDR3aa: CAISDRSGVGNGELFF
v_gene: TRBV5-6; d_gene: .; j_gene: TRBJ2-1; abundance: .; CDR3nt: TGTGCCAGCAGCTTGGGGACGTACAATGAGCAGTTCTTC; CDR3aa: CASSLGTYNEQFF
v_gene: TRBV19; d_gene: .; j_gene: TRBJ2-1; abundance: .; CDR3nt: TGTGCCAGTAGTATGCTAGAGAAAGAGGGCAATGAGCAGTTCTTC; CDR3aa: CASSMLEKEGNEQFF
v_gene: TRBV19; d_gene: .; j_gene: TRBJ2-2; abundance: few; CDR3nt: TGTGCCAGTAGAACCACAGGGTTCGGCGGGGAGCTGTTTTTT; CDR3aa: CASRTTGFGGELFF
v_gene: TRBV2; d_gene: .; j_gene: TRBJ2-3; abundance: .; CDR3nt: TGTGCGATTCCCCAGACGGCTAGCGGCACAGATACGCAGTATTTT; CDR3aa: CAIPQTASGTDTQYF